This TCR beta chain was documented in a study of T-cell reconstitution after alpha-beta-depleted transplantation in children. The authors prepared the TCRbeta library with unique molecular identifiers. Via MiXCR, TCRdb re-called the PCR reads, giving one row per CDR3 protein. This table has 150,000 to 200,000 distinct CDR3 sequences, less than 8% appearing once. This clonotype was found many times. The V gene lost 5 bases and the J gene lost 4 bases, with 12 bases spanning the gap. Germline CDR1 and CDR2: SGHTA and FQGNSA. This CDR3 region has 14 residues. This TCR came from a human donor who donated a stem cell graft to a child with Wiskott-Aldrich syndrome. This sample comprised PBMCs from the stem cell graft donor, obtained from the stem cell graft. This chain joins TRBV7-2 and TRBJ2-1; D may be TRBD2 (6 bases). The CDR3 DNA is TGTGCCAGCAGCCGCGGGGATTGGTACAATGAGCAGTTCTTC. Amino acids: CASSRGDWYNEQFF.